These 17 T cell receptor beta chains share one sample of origin, sequenced in a study of Ad26.COV2.S vaccination and SARS-CoV-2 variants. TCRdb's table, derived via immunoSEQ multiplex PCR, lists solely in-frame clones and lacks some. The sample contains roughly 380,000 clones, about 90% of which appear only once. The sample consisted of peripheral blood, taken after recovery from COVID-19. These receptors were obtained from a human donor who had recovered from COVID-19.

The genes are TRBV7-8 and TRBJ1-3, with D hard to call. Germline CDR1 reads SGHVS; CDR2 reads FQNEAQ. The CDR3 has 15 amino acids. Trimming cost V 1 base and J 5 bases, with 12 bases left between them. This CDR3 is CASSLVEDPRNTIYF. The CDR3 nucleotides read TGTGCCAGCAGCTTAGTGGAGGATCCGAGAAACACCATATATTTT.

The V call is TRBV29-1, the J call TRBJ1-2; perhaps TRBD1 as D (5 bases). Germline V gene data show CDR1 as SQVTM and CDR2 as ANQGSEA. This CDR3 region has 17 residues. The V and J ends lost 0 bases and 2 bases respectively, with 19 bases between them. The CDR3 protein is CSVEEGYAGIRNYGYTF. The DNA for the CDR3 is TGCAGCGTTGAAGAAGGTTATGCAGGGATCCGAAACTATGGCTACACCTTC.

Only one count was recorded for this clone. The gene calls are TRBV6-5 and TRBJ2-7; D unresolved. The CDR3 length is 15 residues. Deletions cut 8 bases from V and 0 bases from J, with 17 bases between. CDR1 and CDR2 from the germline V gene are MNHEY and SVGAGI. CDR3 DNA: TGTGCCAGCGGCTATTCGACTGCCAGCTCCTACGAGCAGTACTTC. It codes for CASGYSTASSYEQYF.

The J gene is TRBJ2-3, the V gene TRBV7-9; 11 nucleotides line up with TRBD1. V lost 4 bases and J lost 4; bases outside the gene matches: 7. The CDR3 runs 16 residues. CDR1 is SEHNR, CDR2 FQNEAQ, per germline (reference sequence). The CDR3 loop is CASSSDRGLHPDTQYF. The CDR3 DNA sequence: TGTGCCAGCAGCTCGGACAGGGGGCTTCATCCAGATACGCAGTATTTT. Variable domain in full (rest from reference TRBV7-9 and TRBJ2-3): DTGVSQNPRHKITKRGQNVTFRCDPISEHNRLYWYRQTLGQGPEFLTYFQNEAQLEKSRLLSDRFSAERPKGSFSTLEIQRTEQGDSAMYLCASSSDRGLHPDTQYFGPGTRLTVL.

This chain joins TRBV9 and TRBJ2-7; 7 bases line up with TRBD2. The germline CDR1 and CDR2 sequences are SGDLS and YYNGEE. The CDR3 sequence is 18 residues long. Trimming cost V 0 bases and J 3 bases; bases outside gene matches: 15. The CDR3 reads CASSVDPGSLADHYEQYF. CDR3 bases: TGTGCCAGCAGCGTAGACCCCGGTTCGCTAGCGGACCACTACGAGCAGTACTTC.

V and J are TRBV3-1 (or the pseudogene TRBV3-2) and TRBJ1-1; D uncertain. Germline V lookup: CDR1 LGHDT, CDR2 YNNKEL (reference sequence). V lost 0 bases to trimming and J lost 5 bases, with 13 bases between them. The CDR3 spans 15 residues. CDR3 region: CASSQDPGLRTEAFF. In nucleotides, the CDR3 is TGTGCCAGCAGCCAAGATCCCGGTCTCCGGACTGAAGCTTTCTTT.

The chain couples TRBV9 to TRBJ2-7; D unresolved. The V and J ends lost 0 bases and 3 bases respectively, with 13 bases between them. From germline, CDR1 is SGDLS and CDR2 YYNGEE. The CDR3 runs to 15 residues. CDR3 amino acids: CASSVGSASYYEQYF. In DNA form, the CDR3 reads TGTGCCAGCAGCGTAGGGTCGGCGTCATACTACGAGCAGTACTTC.

The rearrangement links TRBV7-9 to TRBJ2-3, with D possibly being TRBD2 (5 bases). V lost 4 bases, J lost 10 bases, and 12 bases lay in between. The CDR3 is made up of 12 amino acids. The germline CDR1 and CDR2 sequences are SEHNR and FQNEAQ (reference sequence). The CDR3 DNA reads as TGTGCCAGCAGCTACATAACAGCGGCGCAGTATTTT. Translating it yields CASSYITAAQYF.

The genes are TRBV5-8 and TRBJ2-7; TRBD2 aligns across 7 bases. The CDR3 length is 15 residues. The trim removed 2 bases at V and 7 bases at J, leaving 12 bases unmatched. Germline V gives CDR1 SGHTS, CDR2 YDEGEE. CDR3 DNA: TGTGCCAGCAGCTTAGGTTCGGCGGGGGTTCAAGAGCAGTACTTC. Protein product: CASSLGSAGVQEQYF.

The V gene is TRBV5-4, the J gene TRBJ2-1; TRBD1 or TRBD2 may be the D gene (7 bases each). V gave up 4 bases and J gave up 3 bases, with 14 bases separating them. Per the germline V gene, CDR1 is SGHNT and CDR2 is YYREEE (reference sequence). The CDR3 length is 15 residues. The CDR3 sequence is CASSRRGGGYNEQFF. The CDR3 DNA reads TGTGCCAGCAGCCGCAGGGGGGGTGGCTACAATGAGCAGTTCTTC.

The V call is TRBV7-9, the J call TRBJ1-5, with 8 nucleotides matching TRBD1. V was clipped by 5 bases and J by 0 bases; unmatched bases: 9. The V gene's germline CDR1 is SEHNR and CDR2 FQNEAQ (reference sequence). CDR3 length: 17 residues. The CDR3 DNA reads TGTGCCAGCAGCGGACAGGGTCGGCTCCATAGCAATCAGCCCCAGCATTTT. It yields the protein CASSGQGRLHSNQPQHF.

The chain uses TRBV7-6 and TRBJ1-4, with 8 bases identical to TRBD1. V was clipped by 5 bases and J by 0 bases; unmatched bases: 8. The length of the CDR3 is 17 residues. Per germline, CDR1 SGHVS and CDR2 FNYEAQ. The CDR3 nucleotides are TGTGCCAGCAGCCCTAGGACAGGGAAGGCAACTAATGAAAAACTGTTTTTT. This translates into CASSPRTGKATNEKLFF.

The chain couples TRBV6-2 or TRBV6-3 to TRBJ1-1; no firm D call. The V end was cut by 2 bases, the J end by 4 bases, with 17 bases between. Germline loops: CDR1 MNHEY, CDR2 SVGEGT. The CDR3 contains 16 residues. CDR3 in DNA: TGTGCCAGCAGTTACCCTTCGATCCTCCGGGGCACTGAAGCTTTCTTT. The encoded protein is CASSYPSILRGTEAFF.

The chain is built from TRBV10-2 and TRBJ2-7; a weak D match, TRBD2 (6 bases). V was shortened by 7 bases and J by 2 bases, with 12 bases between the two germline ends. This CDR3 is 13 amino acids long. Germline V CDR1 and CDR2: WSHSY, SAAADI. DNA of the CDR3: TGCGCCAGCAATCCTAGCGCCGCCTACGAGCAGTACTTC. This codes for CASNPSAAYEQYF.

The V gene is TRBV12-3 or TRBV12-4, the J gene TRBJ1-5; the D is unclear. V was clipped by 2 bases and J by 9 bases, with 11 bases between them. CDR3 length equals 13 residues. The CDR3 DNA sequence: TGTGCCAGCAGTTTAAACCGGGAGTGGCCCCAGCATTTT. Translating it yields CASSLNREWPQHF.

The V gene is TRBV19, the J gene TRBJ1-3, with D maybe TRBD1 (6 bases). The germline V and J ends were trimmed by 7 bases and 3 bases, with 13 bases remaining between them. The CDR3 consists of 14 residues. The germline V gene has CDR1 LNHDA and CDR2 SQIVND (reference sequence). The CDR3 sequence: CASTQTGHGNTIYF. The CDR3 region has the DNA TGTGCCAGTACTCAAACAGGGCATGGAAACACCATATATTTT.

The chain uses TRBV4-2 and TRBJ1-3, with 10 bases matching TRBD1. Germline CDR1 reads LGHNA; CDR2 reads YNFKEQ. Trimming cost V 4 bases and J 4 bases; bases outside gene matches: 4. The CDR3 has 15 residues. CDR3 loop: CASSPRTGGGNTIYF. DNA of the CDR3: TGTGCCAGCAGCCCAAGGACAGGGGGAGGAAACACCATATATTTT.